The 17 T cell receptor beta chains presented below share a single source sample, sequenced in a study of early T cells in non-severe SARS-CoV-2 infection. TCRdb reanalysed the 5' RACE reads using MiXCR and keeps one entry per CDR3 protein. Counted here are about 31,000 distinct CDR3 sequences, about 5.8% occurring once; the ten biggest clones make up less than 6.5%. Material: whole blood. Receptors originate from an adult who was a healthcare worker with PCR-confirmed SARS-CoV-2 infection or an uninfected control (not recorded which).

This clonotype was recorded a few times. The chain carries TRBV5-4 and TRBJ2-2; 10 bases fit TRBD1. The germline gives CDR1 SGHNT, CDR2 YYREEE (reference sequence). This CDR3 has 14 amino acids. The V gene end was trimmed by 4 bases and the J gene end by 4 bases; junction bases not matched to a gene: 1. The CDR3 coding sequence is TGTGCCAGCAGCGGACAGGGGGGCACCGGGGAGCTGTTTTTT. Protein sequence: CASSGQGGTGELFF. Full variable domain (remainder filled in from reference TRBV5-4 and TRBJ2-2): ETGVTQSPTHLIKTRGQQVTLRCSSQSGHNTVSWYQQALGQGPQFIFQYYREEENGRGNFPPRFSGLQFPNYSSELNVNALELDDSALYLCASSGQGGTGELFFGEGSRLTVL.

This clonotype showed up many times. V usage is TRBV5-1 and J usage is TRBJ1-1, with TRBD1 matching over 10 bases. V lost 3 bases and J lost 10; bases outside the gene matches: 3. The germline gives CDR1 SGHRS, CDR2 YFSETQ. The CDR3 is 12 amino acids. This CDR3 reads CASSWDRGRAFF. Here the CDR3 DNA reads TGCGCCAGCAGCTGGGACAGGGGTCGAGCTTTCTTT.

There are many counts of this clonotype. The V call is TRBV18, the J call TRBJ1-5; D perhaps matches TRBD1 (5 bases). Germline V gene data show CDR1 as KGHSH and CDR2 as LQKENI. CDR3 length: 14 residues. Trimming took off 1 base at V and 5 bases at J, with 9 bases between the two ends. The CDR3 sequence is CASSPQPGDQPQHF. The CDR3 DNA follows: TGTGCCAGCTCACCACAGCCGGGGGATCAGCCCCAGCATTTT.

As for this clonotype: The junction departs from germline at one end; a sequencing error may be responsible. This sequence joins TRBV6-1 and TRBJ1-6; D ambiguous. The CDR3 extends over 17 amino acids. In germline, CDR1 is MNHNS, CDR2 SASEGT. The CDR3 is CASTADFQSSYNSSLHF. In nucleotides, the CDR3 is TGTGCCAGCACCGCGGACTTTCAGAGCTCCTATAATTCATCCCTCCACTTT.

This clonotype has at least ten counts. The CDR3 nucleotides read TGTGCCAGCAGTTTTAGGACAGGGGTCTCTCAGCCCCAGCATTTT. Translated: CASSFRTGVSQPQHF. The rearrangement uses TRBV28 and TRBJ1-5, with 9 bases matching TRBD1. There are 15 residues in the CDR3. Looked up from germline, CDR1 is MDHEN and CDR2 is SYDVKM. V lost 3 bases to trimming and J lost 6 bases; unmatched junction nucleotides: 6. The variable domain in full, completed from reference TRBV28 and TRBJ1-5, reads DVKVTQSSRYLVKRTGEKVFLECVQDMDHENMFWYRQDPGLGLRLIYFSYDVKMKEKGDIPEGYSVSREKKERFSLILESASTNQTSMYLCASSFRTGVSQPQHFGDGTRLSIL.

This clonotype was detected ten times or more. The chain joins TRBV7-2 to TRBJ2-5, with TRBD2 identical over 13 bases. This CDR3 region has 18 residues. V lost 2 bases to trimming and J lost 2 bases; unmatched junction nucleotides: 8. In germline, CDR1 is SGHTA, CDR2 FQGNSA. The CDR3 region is CASSLHTSGGARQETQYF. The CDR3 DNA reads TGTGCCAGCAGCTTACATACTAGCGGGGGGGCGCGGCAAGAGACCCAGTACTTC. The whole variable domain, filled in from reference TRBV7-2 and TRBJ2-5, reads GAGVSQSPSNKVTEKGKDVELRCDPISGHTALYWYRQSLGQGLEFLIYFQGNSAPDKSGLPSDRFSAERTGGSVSTLTIQRTQQEDSAVYLCASSLHTSGGARQETQYFGPGTRLLVL.

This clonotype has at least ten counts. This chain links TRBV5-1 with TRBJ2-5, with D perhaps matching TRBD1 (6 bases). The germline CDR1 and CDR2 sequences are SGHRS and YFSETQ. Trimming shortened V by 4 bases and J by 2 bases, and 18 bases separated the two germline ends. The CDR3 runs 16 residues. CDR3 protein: CASSPGGLAVQETQYF. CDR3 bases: TGCGCCAGCAGCCCTGGGGGCCTAGCAGTTCAAGAGACCCAGTACTTC.

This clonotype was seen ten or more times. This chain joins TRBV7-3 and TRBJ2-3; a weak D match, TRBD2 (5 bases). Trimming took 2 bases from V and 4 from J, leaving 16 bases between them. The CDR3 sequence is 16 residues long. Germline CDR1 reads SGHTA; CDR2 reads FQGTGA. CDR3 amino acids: CASSLLGLQAADTQYF. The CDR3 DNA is TGTGCCAGCAGCTTACTTGGACTGCAAGCGGCAGATACGCAGTATTTT.

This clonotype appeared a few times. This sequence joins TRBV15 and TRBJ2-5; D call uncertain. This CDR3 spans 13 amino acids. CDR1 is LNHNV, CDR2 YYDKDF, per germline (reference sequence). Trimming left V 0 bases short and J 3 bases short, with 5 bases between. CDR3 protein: CATSRDTEETQYF. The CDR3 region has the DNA TGTGCCACCAGCAGAGATACCGAAGAGACCCAGTACTTC.

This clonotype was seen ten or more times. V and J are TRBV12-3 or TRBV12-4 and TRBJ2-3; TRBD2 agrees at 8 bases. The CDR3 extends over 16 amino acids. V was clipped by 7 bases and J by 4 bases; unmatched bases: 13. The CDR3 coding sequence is TGTGCCAGCACCCCCGTCGGGGGGGCTTGGTCAGATACGCAGTATTTT. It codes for CASTPVGGAWSDTQYF.

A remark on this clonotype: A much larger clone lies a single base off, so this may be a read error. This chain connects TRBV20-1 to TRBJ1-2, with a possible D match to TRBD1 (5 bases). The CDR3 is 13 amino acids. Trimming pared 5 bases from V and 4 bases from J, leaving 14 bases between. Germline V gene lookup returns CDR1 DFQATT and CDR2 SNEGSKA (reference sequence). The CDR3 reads CSARDGNTYGYTF. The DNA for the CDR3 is TGCAGTGCTCGGGACGGGAACACCTATGGCTACACCTTC.

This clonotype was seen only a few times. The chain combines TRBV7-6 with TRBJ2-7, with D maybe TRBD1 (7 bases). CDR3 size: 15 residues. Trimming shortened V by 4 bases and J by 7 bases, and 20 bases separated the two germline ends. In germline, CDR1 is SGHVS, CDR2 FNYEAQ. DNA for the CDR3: TGTGCCAGCAGCTCCCAGACTGACAGGGCGGGGGAGCAGTACTTC. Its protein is CASSSQTDRAGEQYF.

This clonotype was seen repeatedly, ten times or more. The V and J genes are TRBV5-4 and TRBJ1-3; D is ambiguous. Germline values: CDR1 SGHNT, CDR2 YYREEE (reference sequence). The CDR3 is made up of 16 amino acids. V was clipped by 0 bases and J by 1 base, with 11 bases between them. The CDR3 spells CASSLAGLTSGNTIYF. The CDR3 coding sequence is TGTGCCAGCAGCTTGGCTGGTCTCACATCTGGAAACACCATATATTTT.

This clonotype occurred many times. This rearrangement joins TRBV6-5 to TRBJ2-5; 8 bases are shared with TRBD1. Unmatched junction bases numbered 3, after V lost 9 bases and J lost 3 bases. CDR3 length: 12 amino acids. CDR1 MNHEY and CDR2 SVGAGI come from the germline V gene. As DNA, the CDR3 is TGTGCCAGTCAGGGGGCGGAAGAGACCCAGTACTTC. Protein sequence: CASQGAEETQYF.

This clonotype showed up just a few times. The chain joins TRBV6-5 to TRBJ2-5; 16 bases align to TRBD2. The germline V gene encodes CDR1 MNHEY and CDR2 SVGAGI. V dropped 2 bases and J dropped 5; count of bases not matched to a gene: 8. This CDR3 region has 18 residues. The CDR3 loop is CASSYGGTSGRAGETQYF. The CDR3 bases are TGTGCCAGCAGTTACGGCGGGACTAGCGGGAGGGCCGGTGAGACCCAGTACTTC.

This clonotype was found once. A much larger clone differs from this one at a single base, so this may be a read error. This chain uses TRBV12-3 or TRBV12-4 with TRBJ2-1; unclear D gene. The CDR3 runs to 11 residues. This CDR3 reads CAVLGYKEQFF. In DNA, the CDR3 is TGTGCCGTACTCGGGTACAAAGAGCAGTTCTTC.

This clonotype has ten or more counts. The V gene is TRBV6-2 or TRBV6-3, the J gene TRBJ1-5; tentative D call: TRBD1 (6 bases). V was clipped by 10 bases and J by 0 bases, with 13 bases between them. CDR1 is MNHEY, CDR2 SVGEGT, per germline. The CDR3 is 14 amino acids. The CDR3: CATQDRYSNQPQHF. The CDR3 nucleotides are TGTGCCACCCAGGACAGATATAGCAATCAGCCCCAGCATTTT.